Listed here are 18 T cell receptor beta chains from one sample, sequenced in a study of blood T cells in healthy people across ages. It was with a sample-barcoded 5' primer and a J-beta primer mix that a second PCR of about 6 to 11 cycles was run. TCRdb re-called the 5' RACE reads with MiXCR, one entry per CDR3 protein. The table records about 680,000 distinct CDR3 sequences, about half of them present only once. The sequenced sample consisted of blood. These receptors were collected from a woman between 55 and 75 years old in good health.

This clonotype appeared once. The CDR3 protein is CSARPRTAHGYTF. The CDR3 DNA sequence: TGCAGTGCTAGACCGAGGACAGCCCATGGCTACACCTTC. This sequence joins TRBV20-1 and TRBJ1-2; D may be TRBD1 (6 bases). CDR1 and CDR2 (germline): DFQATT, SNEGSKA (reference sequence). The CDR3 consists of 13 residues. V lost 2 bases to trimming and J lost 6 bases, with 13 bases between them.

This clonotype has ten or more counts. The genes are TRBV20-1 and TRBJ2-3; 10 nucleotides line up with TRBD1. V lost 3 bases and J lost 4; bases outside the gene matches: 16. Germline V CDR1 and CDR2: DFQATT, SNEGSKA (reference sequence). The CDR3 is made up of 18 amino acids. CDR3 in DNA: TGCAGTGCTAGGCCCCGAGGAGGGGGACAGGGGATAGCAGATACGCAGTATTTT. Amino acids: CSARPRGGGQGIADTQYF.

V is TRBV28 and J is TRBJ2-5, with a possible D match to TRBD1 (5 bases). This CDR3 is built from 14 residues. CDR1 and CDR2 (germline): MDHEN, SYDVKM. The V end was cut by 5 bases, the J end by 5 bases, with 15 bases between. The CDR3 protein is CASSSYVTAETQYF. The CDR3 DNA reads TGTGCCAGCAGTAGTTATGTGACAGCGGAGACCCAGTACTTC.

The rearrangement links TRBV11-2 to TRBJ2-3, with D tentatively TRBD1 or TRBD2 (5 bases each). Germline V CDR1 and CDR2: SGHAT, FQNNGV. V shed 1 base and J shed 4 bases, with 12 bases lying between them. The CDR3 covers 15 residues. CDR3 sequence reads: CASSLGSRGADTQYF. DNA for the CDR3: TGTGCCAGCAGCTTAGGGTCACGGGGCGCAGATACGCAGTATTTT. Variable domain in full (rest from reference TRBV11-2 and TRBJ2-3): EAGVAQSPRYKIIEKRQSVAFWCNPISGHATLYWYQQILGQGPKLLIQFQNNGVVDDSQLPKDRFSAERLKGVDSTLKIQPAKLEDSAVYLCASSLGSRGADTQYFGPGTRLTVL.

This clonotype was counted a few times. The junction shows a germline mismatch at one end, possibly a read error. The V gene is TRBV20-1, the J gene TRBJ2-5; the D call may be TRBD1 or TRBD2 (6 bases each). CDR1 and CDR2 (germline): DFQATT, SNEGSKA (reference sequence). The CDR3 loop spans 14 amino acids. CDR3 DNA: TGCAGTGCTAGAGTGGGTGGGGGGCGAGAGGCCCAGTACTTC. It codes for CSARVGGGREAQYF.

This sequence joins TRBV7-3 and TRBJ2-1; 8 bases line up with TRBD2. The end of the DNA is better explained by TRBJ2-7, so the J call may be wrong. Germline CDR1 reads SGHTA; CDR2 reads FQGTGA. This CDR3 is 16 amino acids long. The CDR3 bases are TGTGCCAGCAGCCATACGGTACTAGCGGTCTACAATGAGCAGTACTTC. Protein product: CASSHTVLAVYNEQYF.

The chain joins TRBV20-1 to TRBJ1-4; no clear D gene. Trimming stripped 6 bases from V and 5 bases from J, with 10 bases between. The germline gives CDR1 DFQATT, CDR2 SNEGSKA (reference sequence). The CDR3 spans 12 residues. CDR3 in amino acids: CSAGRTNEKLFF. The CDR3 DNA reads TGCAGTGCGGGGAGGACCAATGAAAAACTGTTTTTT.

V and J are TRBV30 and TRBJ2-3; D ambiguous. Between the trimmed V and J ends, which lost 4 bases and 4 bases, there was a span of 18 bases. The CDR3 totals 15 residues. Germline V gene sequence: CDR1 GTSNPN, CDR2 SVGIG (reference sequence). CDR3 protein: CAWTRIGGNADTQYF. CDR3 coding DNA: TGTGCCTGGACTCGTATCGGCGGAAACGCAGATACGCAGTATTTT. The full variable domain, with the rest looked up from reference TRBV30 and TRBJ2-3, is SQTIHQWPATLVQPVGSPLSLECTVEGTSNPNLYWYRQAAGRGLQLLFYSVGIGQISSEVPQNLSASRPQDRQFILSSKKLLLSDSGFYLCAWTRIGGNADTQYFGPGTRLTVL.

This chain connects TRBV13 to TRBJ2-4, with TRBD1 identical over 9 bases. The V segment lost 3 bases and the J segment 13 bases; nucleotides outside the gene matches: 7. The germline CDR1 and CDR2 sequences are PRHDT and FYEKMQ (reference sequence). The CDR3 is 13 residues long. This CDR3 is CASSFDRGIEQYF. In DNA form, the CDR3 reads TGTGCCAGCAGCTTTGACAGGGGGATTGAGCAGTACTTC.

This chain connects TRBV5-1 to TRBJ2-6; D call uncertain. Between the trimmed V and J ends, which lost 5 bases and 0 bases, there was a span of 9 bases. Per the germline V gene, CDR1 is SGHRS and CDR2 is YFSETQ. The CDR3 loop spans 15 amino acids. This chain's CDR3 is CASSPTNSGANVLTF. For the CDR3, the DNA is TGCGCCAGCAGTCCCACCAACTCTGGGGCCAACGTCCTGACTTTC.

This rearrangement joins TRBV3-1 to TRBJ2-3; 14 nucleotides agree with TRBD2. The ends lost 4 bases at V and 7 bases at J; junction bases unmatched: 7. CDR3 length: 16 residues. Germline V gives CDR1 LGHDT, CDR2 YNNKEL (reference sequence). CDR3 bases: TGTGCCAGCAGCCTACAGAGACTAGCGGGAGGGAATACGCAGTATTTT. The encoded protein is CASSLQRLAGGNTQYF.

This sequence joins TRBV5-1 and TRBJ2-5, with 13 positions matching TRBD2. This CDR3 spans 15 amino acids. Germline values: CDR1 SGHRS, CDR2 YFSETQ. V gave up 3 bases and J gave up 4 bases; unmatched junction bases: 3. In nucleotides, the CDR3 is TGCGCCAGCAGCTCGGGACTAGCGGGAATAGAGACCCAGTACTTC. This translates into CASSSGLAGIETQYF.

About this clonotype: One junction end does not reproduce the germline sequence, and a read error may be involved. DNA for the CDR3: TGTGCCAGCAGTTACTCCCCAAACACTGAAGTTTTCTTT. It translates to CASSYSPNTEVFF. V usage is TRBV6-5 and J usage is TRBJ1-1; D gene unclear. The CDR3 has 13 residues. Germline CDR1 and CDR2: MNHEY and SVGAGI.

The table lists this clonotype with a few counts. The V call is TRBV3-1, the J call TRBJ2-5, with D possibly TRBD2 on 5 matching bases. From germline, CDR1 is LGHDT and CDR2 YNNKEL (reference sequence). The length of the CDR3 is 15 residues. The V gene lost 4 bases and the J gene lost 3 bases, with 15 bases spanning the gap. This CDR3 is CASSLRGSREETQYF. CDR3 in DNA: TGTGCCAGCAGCCTCCGTGGGTCGAGGGAAGAGACCCAGTACTTC.

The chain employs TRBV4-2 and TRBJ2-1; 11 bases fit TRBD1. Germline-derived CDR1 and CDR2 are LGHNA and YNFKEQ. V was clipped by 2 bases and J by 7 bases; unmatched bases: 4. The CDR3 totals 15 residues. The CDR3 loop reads CASSQNGQGANEQFF. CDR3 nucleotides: TGTGCCAGCAGCCAAAATGGACAGGGGGCAAATGAGCAGTTCTTC.

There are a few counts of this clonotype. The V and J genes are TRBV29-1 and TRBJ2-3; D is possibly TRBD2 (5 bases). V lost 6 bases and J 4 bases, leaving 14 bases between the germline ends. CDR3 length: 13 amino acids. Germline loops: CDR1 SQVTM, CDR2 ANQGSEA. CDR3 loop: CSVERDGADTQYF. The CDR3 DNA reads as TGCAGCGTGGAACGGGATGGCGCAGATACGCAGTATTTT.

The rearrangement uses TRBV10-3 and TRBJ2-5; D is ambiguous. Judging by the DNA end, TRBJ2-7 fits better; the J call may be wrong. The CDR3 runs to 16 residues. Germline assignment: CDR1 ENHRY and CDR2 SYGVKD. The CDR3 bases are TGTGCCATCAGTGCAGGTAGACAAAAGAGCTCCTACGAGCAGTACTTC. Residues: CAISAGRQKSSYEQYF.

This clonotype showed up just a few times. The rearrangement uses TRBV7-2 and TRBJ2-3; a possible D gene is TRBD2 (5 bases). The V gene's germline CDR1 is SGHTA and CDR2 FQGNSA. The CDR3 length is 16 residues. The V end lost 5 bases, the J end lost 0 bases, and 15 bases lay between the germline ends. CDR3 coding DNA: TGTGCCAGCAGCCCTCCCGACGGCGGGAGCACAGATACGCAGTATTTT. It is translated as CASSPPDGGSTDTQYF.